These T cell receptor beta chains were read from a single sample in a study of radiotherapy plus CTLA-4 blockade in lung cancer. Here immunoSEQ multiplex PCR was the method, and the copy in TCRdb shows in-frame clones only, minus some. The sample carries around 45,000 clones, 70% to 90% recorded once. This material consisted of peripheral blood, taken from a patient treated with radiotherapy plus ipilimumab. All receptors come from a human donor with non-small cell lung cancer whose response to radiotherapy plus ipilimumab could not be evaluated. CDR3s include the opening cysteine and the closing phenylalanine or tryptophan. The D gene is left open where the match is weak. Rows give clone size only sometimes, using once, few, many, or a class for an expanded clone.

clone_size	d_call	v_call	j_call	cdr3_length	cdr3_nt	cdr3_aa
once	TRBD2	TRBV9	TRBJ2-1	15	TGTGCCAGCAGCGTAGGCAGCGGGGGGGCCGGGGGGCAGTTCTTC	CASSVGSGGAGGQFF
-	-	TRBV30	TRBJ1-3	11	TGTGCCTGGAGTGTACTCGCCACCATATATTTT	CAWSVLATIYF
-	TRBD2	TRBV6-5	TRBJ2-7	15	TGTGCCAGCAGCCTATCGGGGGGGAGGGCCGTCGAGCAGTACTTC	CASSLSGGRAVEQYF
-	-	TRBV19	TRBJ2-3	14	TGTGCCAGTACTCCGGGCTCGGGAACAGATACGCAGTATTTT	CASTPGSGTDTQYF
-	-	TRBV5-4	TRBJ1-1	15	TGTGCCAGCAGCTCTGGTCCTACCGAGGACACTGAAGCTTTCTTT	CASSSGPTEDTEAFF
-	TRBD1	TRBV18	TRBJ1-5	15	TGTGCCAGCTCGCCCGGGACAGGGAACAATCAGCCCCAGCATTTT	CASSPGTGNNQPQHF
-	TRBD1	TRBV28	TRBJ1-5	15	TGTGCCAGCGTAGAGCGAGGGGGCGATCCTCAGCCCCAGCATTTT	CASVERGGDPQPQHF
-	TRBD1	TRBV4-3	TRBJ2-7	14	TGCGCCAGCAGCCGAGGACAGGGTGTCTACGAGCAGTACTTC	CASSRGQGVYEQYF
-	-	TRBV10-2	TRBJ2-2	12	TGCGCCAGCAGTCTAGATCCCGGGGAGCTGTTTTTT	CASSLDPGELFF
-	TRBD1	TRBV9	TRBJ2-1	18	TGTGCCAGCAGCGTAGAGGGGGTAGGGACAGGGGTTAGGGATGAGCAGTTCTTC	CASSVEGVGTGVRDEQFF
-	TRBD1	TRBV10-2	TRBJ1-1	15	TGCGCCAGCACCGATTACAGGGGGGGGGACACTGAAGCTTTCTTT	CASTDYRGGDTEAFF
-	TRBD2	TRBV7-2	TRBJ2-3	16	TGTGCCAGCAGCCCGACTAGCGGGGGGGCCCACGATACGCAGTATTTT	CASSPTSGGAHDTQYF
-	-	TRBV2	TRBJ2-2	15	TGTGCCAGCAGTTCTCGACAGGTTGATCTCGCAGAGCTGTTTTTT	CASSSRQVDLAELFF
-	-	TRBV11-3	TRBJ1-2	18	TGTGCCAGCAGCTTACAGCGGGGCAGGGCCAACCTTAACTATGGCTACACCTTC	CASSLQRGRANLNYGYTF
-	TRBD2	TRBV7-6	TRBJ2-2	17	TGTGCCAGCAGCTTAGGGGGACTAGCGGGGAACACCGGGGAGCTGTTTTTT	CASSLGGLAGNTGELFF
-	TRBD2	TRBV5-1	TRBJ2-1	19	TGCGCCAGCAGCTTGGGGGAGCGGGAGGGAACCTACGCGTACAATGAGCAGTTCTTC	CASSLGEREGTYAYNEQFF
-	-	TRBV29-1	TRBJ2-2	13	TGCAGCGGAGGTGAGAGAATCACCGGGGAGCTGTTTTTT	CSGGERITGELFF
-	TRBD1	TRBV19	TRBJ2-2	16	TGTGCCAGTCTCTCGGACAGGGCCGAGAACACCGGGGAGCTGTTTTTT	CASLSDRAENTGELFF
-	TRBD2	TRBV11-2	TRBJ2-3	19	TGTGCCAGCAGCACCCGGAGGGGTAGCGGGAGGCCCAGCACAGATACGCAGTATTTT	CASSTRRGSGRPSTDTQYF
-	-	TRBV28	TRBJ1-2	16	TGTGCCAGCAGTTTATCCGTGGGGGCAGTGGGCTATGGCTACACCTTC	CASSLSVGAVGYGYTF
-	-	TRBV5-4	TRBJ1-2	14	TGTGCCAGCAGCTCGAGCAGGGCTCTTTATGGCTACACCTTC	CASSSSRALYGYTF
-	-	TRBV7-9	TRBJ2-1	12	TGTGCCAGCTCCAACGCCGGGTCTGAGCAGTTCTTC	CASSNAGSEQFF
-	-	TRBV9	TRBJ2-7	18	TGTGCCAGCAGCGTAGAGCCCTCGTCTAGCAGTCACCTCTACGAGCAGTACTTC	CASSVEPSSSSHLYEQYF
few	-	TRBV7-2	TRBJ2-7	13	TGTGCCAGCAGCTCTAGGAGGGCCTACGAGCAGTACTTC	CASSSRRAYEQYF
-	TRBD1	TRBV15	TRBJ1-2	16	TGTGCCACCAGCAGAGGAATGGGGCAGGGGGCGGTTGGCTACACCTTC	CATSRGMGQGAVGYTF
once	TRBD2	TRBV7-2	TRBJ2-2	15	TGTGCCAGCAGCTTAGGCGGGGGGGGAGCCGGGGAGCTGTTTTTT	CASSLGGGGAGELFF
-	-	TRBV6-6	TRBJ1-5	16	TGTGCCAGCAGTTACGACCCGGACAGACGAAATCAGCCCCAGCATTTT	CASSYDPDRRNQPQHF
-	TRBD1	TRBV7-8	TRBJ1-2	16	TGTGCCAGCAGCCCCCGGCGACAGGGGGCTAACTATGGCTACACCTTC	CASSPRRQGANYGYTF
-	TRBD1	TRBV7-2	TRBJ2-5	16	TGTGCCAGCAGCTTCGGACAGGGGGCCGTGCAGGAGACCCAGTACTTC	CASSFGQGAVQETQYF
once	-	TRBV30	TRBJ1-1	15	TGTGCCTGGAGTCCATTAGCCGCTATGAACACTGAAGCTTTCTTT	CAWSPLAAMNTEAFF
-	TRBD1	TRBV6-1	TRBJ1-4	15	TGTGCCACCTCTTGGGGCGGACAGGCTGACGAAAAACTGTTTTTT	CATSWGGQADEKLFF
-	-	TRBV11-2	TRBJ2-7	16	TGTGCCAGCAGCCCTTTGTCTAGTCGGCCCTGGGGCGAGCAGTACTTC	CASSPLSSRPWGEQYF
-	TRBD1	TRBV5-1	TRBJ1-2	16	TGCGCCAGCAGCTCGGCTATAGCCGGGACAGGGTATGGCTACACCTTC	CASSSAIAGTGYGYTF
once	TRBD1	TRBV5-1	TRBJ2-5	16	TGCGCCAGCAGCTTCCCCCCGGACAGGGAAGAAGAGACCCAGTACTTC	CASSFPPDREEETQYF
-	-	TRBV27	TRBJ2-7	15	TGTGCCAGCAGTTTATCGGGTACTAGCAGCTACGAGCAGTACTTC	CASSLSGTSSYEQYF
-	-	TRBV9	TRBJ2-1	15	TGTGCCAGCAGCCCCCGACTAGGAGGGCACAATGAGCAGTTCTTC	CASSPRLGGHNEQFF
few	TRBD1	TRBV4-2	TRBJ1-1	15	TGTGCCAGCAGCCAAGAGGGACAGGGGAGGACTGAAGCTTTCTTT	CASSQEGQGRTEAFF
-	TRBD2	TRBV6-1	TRBJ2-1	14	TGTGCCAGCTTTAGCGGGGGGGCCCTAGGAGAGCAGTTCTTC	CASFSGGALGEQFF
-	TRBD1	TRBV11-2	TRBJ2-7	15	TGTGCCAGCAGCGAGGACAGGGGACCGTACTACGAGCAGTACTTC	CASSEDRGPYYEQYF
-	-	TRBV7-9	TRBJ1-5	13	TGTGCCAGCAGCTACGGTAACAATCAGCCCCAGCATTTT	CASSYGNNQPQHF
-	-	TRBV5-6	TRBJ2-7	12	TGTGCCAGCAGCTTGGGGGCGGGCAGCGGCTTGTTC	CASSLGAGSGLF
-	-	TRBV19	TRBJ2-3	11	TGTGCCAGTAGAAGCGGGCCCACGCAGTATTTT	CASRSGPTQYF
-	-	TRBV5-1	TRBJ2-3	15	TGCGCCAGCAGCTTGGACGCGGATCCCACAGATACGCAGTATTTT	CASSLDADPTDTQYF
-	TRBD1	TRBV18	TRBJ1-5	15	TGTGCCAGCTCATCGGGACAGGCTGGCAATCAGCCCCAGCATTTT	CASSSGQAGNQPQHF
few	-	TRBV7-9	TRBJ2-7	13	TGTGCCAGCAGCTTAGGGGAGTTGGGCGAGCAGTACTTC	CASSLGELGEQYF
few	TRBD1	TRBV6-5	TRBJ2-1	15	TGTGCCAGCAGAGTCGGGACAGGGCGCTACAATGAGCAGTTCTTC	CASRVGTGRYNEQFF
-	-	TRBV21-1	TRBJ1-2	11	TGTGCCAGCAGCGGGACAGTAAGTGTTACCTTC	CASSGTVSVTF
-	TRBD1	TRBV7-9	TRBJ2-7	14	TGTGCCAGCAGCGGGGACAGACCTCCCTACGAGCAGTACTTC	CASSGDRPPYEQYF
-	-	TRBV7-9	TRBJ2-7	12	TGTGCCAGCAGCCCGGACAGCGAAGTCCCGTACTTC	CASSPDSEVPYF
few	-	TRBV5-4	TRBJ2-1	16	TGTGCCAGCAGCTTGGATGCGGGGGCCACCTACAATGAGCAGTTCTTC	CASSLDAGATYNEQFF
-	-	TRBV5-1	TRBJ1-3	15	TGCGCCAGCAGCTTGGAGGCAGGGATTGGAAACACCATATATTTT	CASSLEAGIGNTIYF
-	-	TRBV11-2	TRBJ2-1	15	TGTGCCAGCAGCGCCCCGGGACTCCCTTCTAATGAGCAGTTCTTC	CASSAPGLPSNEQFF
once	-	TRBV28	TRBJ2-7	16	TGTGCCAGCAGGTCCGGACTCCGTCCCAGCTCCTACGAGCAGTACTTC	CASRSGLRPSSYEQYF
-	TRBD1	TRBV4-1	TRBJ2-6	19	TGCGCCAGCAGCCACGCTTCCGGGACAGGGAGTCATGGGGCCAACGTCCTGACTTTC	CASSHASGTGSHGANVLTF
once	-	TRBV14	TRBJ2-7	14	TGTGCCAGCAGCCAAGTGGGCAGGGGAGACGAGCAGTACTTC	CASSQVGRGDEQYF
-	-	TRBV27	TRBJ1-2	16	TGTGCCAGCAGTTCCAGACGACAGACAGCTAACTATGGCTACACCTTC	CASSSRRQTANYGYTF
-	-	TRBV25-1	TRBJ1-1	13	TGTGCCAGCACCCCGACAGAGAACACTGAAGCTTTCTTT	CASTPTENTEAFF
-	TRBD2	TRBV7-2	TRBJ2-7	15	TGTGCCAGCAGCTTAGCTAGCGGGGGGGCGAGGGAGCAGTACTTC	CASSLASGGAREQYF
-	-	TRBV6-4	TRBJ1-4	15	TGTGCCAGCATGGTCTTCACTGCAACTAATGAAAAACTGTTTTTT	CASMVFTATNEKLFF
-	-	TRBV7-2	TRBJ1-2	14	TGTGCCAGCAGCCCCCGGGATCCTTTCTATGGCTACACCTTC	CASSPRDPFYGYTF